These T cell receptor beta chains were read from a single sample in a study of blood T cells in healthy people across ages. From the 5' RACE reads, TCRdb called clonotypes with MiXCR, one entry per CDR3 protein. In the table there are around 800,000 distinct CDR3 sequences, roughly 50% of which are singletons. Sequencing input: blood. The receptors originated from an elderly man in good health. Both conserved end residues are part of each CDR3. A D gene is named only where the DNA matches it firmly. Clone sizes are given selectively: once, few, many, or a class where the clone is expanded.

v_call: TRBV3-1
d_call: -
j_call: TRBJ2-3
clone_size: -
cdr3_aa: CASSQEGSRGAYF
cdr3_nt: TGTGCCAGCAGCCAAGAGGGGTCCCGGGGAGCGTATTTT

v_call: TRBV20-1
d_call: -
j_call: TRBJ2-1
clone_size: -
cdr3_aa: CSARPPSGEQFF
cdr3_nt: TGCAGTGCTAGACCACCTTCGGGTGAGCAGTTCTTC

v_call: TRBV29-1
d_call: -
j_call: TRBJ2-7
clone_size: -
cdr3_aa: CSASGQGSYNEQYF
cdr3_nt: TGCAGCGCCTCTGGGCAGGGGTCCTACAATGAGCAGTACTTC

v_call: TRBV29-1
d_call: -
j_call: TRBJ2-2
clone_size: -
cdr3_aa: CSVEDLVGSNTGELFF
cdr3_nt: TGCAGCGTTGAAGATCTTGTCGGATCGAACACCGGGGAGCTGTTTTTT

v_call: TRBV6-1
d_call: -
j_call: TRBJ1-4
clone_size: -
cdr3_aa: CVTGRSREKLFF
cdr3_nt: TGTGTCACGGGTCGGTCGCGAGAAAAACTGTTTTTT

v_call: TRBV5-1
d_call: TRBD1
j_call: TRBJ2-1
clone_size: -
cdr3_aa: CASRDRGSPYNEQFF
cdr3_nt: TGCGCCAGCAGGGACAGGGGATCGCCCTACAATGAGCAGTTCTTC

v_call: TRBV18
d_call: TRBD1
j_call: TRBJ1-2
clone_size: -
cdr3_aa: CASSPPSRTGYGYTF
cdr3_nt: TGTGCCAGCTCACCACCTTCTAGGACAGGCTATGGCTACACCTTC

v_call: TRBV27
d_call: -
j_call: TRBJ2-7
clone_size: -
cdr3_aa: CASNPLGAHEQYF
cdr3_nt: TGTGCCAGCAACCCTCTGGGAGCCCACGAGCAGTACTTC

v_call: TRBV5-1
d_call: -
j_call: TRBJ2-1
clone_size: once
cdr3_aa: CASSFSLREQFF
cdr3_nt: TGCGCCAGCAGCTTTAGTCTTAGGGAGCAGTTCTTC

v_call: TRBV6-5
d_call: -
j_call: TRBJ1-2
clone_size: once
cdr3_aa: CASSYSRRGGDGYTF
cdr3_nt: TGTGCCAGCAGTTACTCCCGCAGGGGAGGCGATGGCTACACCTTC

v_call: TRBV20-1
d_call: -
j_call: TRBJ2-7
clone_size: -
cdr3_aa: CSARDRVVLSYEQYF
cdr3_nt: TGCAGTGCTAGAGATAGGGTGGTCCTCTCCTACGAGCAGTACTTC

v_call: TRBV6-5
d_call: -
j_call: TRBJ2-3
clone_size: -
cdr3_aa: CASSSTGSTDTQYF
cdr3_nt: TGTGCCAGCAGTTCAACTGGCAGCACAGATACGCAGTATTTT

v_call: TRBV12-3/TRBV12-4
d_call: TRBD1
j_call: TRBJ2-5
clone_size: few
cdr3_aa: CASRAPLGTGYGETQYF
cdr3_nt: TGTGCCAGCAGAGCTCCACTCGGGACAGGATATGGGGAGACCCAGTACTTC

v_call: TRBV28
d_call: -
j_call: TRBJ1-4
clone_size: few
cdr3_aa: CASSTRAEKLFF
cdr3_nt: TGTGCCAGCAGTACCAGGGCAGAAAAACTGTTTTTT

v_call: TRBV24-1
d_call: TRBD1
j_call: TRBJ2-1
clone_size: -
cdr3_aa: CATGGQGLTYNEQFF
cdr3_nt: TGTGCCACCGGGGGACAGGGGCTAACCTACAATGAGCAGTTCTTC

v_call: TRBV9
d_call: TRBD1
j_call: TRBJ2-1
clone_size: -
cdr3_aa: CASSVGQGAHEQFF
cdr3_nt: TGTGCCAGCAGCGTAGGACAGGGGGCCCATGAGCAGTTCTTC

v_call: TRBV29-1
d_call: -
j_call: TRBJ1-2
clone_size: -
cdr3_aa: CTVRIGYGYTF
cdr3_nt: TGCACCGTCCGGATCGGGTATGGCTACACCTTC

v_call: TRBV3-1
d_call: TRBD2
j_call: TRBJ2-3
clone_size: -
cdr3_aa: CASSQRLAGGTDRDAYF
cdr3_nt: TGTGCCAGCAGCCAAAGACTAGCGGGAGGGACTGACAGAGACGCGTATTTT

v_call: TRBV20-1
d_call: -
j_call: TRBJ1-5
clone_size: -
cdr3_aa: CSASDPGGRGNQPQHF
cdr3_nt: TGCAGTGCTAGTGACCCGGGAGGACGGGGCAATCAGCCCCAGCATTTT

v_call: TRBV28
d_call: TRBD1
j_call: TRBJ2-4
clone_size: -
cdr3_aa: CASSLLLDRTGRAKNIQYF
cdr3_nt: TGTGCCAGCAGTTTATTATTAGACCGGACAGGGAGAGCCAAAAACATTCAGTACTTC

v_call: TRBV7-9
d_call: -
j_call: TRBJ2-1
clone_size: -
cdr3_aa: CASSLPGRGYNEQFF
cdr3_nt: TGTGCCAGCAGTTTACCGGGGCGCGGCTACAATGAGCAGTTCTTC

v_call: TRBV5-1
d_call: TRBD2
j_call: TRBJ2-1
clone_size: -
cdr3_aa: CASSSEDEWRDYSRKQFF
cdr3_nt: TGCGCCAGCAGCTCAGAAGATGAATGGCGGGACTACTCAAGGAAGCAGTTCTTC

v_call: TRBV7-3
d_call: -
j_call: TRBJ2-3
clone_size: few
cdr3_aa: CASSFRGLTDTQYF
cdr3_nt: TGTGCCAGCAGCTTCAGAGGGTTGACAGATACGCAGTATTTT

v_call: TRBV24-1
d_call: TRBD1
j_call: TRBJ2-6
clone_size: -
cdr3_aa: CATSDPLDRGYAGANVLTF
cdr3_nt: TGTGCCACCAGTGATCCCCTGGACAGGGGGTATGCTGGGGCCAACGTCCTGACTTTC

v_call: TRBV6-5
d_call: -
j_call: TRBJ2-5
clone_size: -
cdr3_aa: CASSMGGRQETQYF
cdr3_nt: TGTGCCTCCAGCATGGGCGGCAGGCAAGAGACCCAGTACTTC

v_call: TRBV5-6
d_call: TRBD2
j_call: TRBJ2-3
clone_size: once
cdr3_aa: CASGAAGISHRYAYF
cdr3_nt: TGTGCCAGCGGTGCAGCGGGAATTAGTCACAGATACGCGTATTTT

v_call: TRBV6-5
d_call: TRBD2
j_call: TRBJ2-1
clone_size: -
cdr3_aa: CASNSGLAVNEQFF
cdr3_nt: TGTGCCAGCAACTCGGGACTAGCGGTAAATGAGCAGTTCTTC

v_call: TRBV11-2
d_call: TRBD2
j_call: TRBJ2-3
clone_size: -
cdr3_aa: CASSLAGGMTDTQYF
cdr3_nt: TGTGCCAGCAGCCTAGCGGGAGGAATGACAGATACGCAGTATTTT

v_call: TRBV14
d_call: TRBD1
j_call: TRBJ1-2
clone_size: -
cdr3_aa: CASSRGGQGDGYTF
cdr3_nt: TGTGCCAGCAGCCGGGGGGGACAGGGAGACGGCTACACCTTC

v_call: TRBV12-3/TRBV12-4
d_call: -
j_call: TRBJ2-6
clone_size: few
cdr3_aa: CANGGSSGANVLTF
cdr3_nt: TGTGCCAACGGGGGTAGCTCTGGGGCCAACGTCCTGACTTTC

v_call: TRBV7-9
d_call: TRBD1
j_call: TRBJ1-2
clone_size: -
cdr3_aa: CASSPQGILGGYTF
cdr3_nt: TGTGCCAGCAGCCCACAGGGGATCTTGGGTGGCTACACCTTC

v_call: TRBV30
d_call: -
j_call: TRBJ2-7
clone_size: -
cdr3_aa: CAWSRGSAYEQYF
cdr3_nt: TGTGCCTGGAGTAGAGGGTCCGCCTACGAGCAGTACTTC

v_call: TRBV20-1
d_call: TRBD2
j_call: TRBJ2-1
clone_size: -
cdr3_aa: CSARTGRNYNEQFF
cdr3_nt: TGCAGTGCTAGAACCGGGAGGAATTACAATGAGCAGTTCTTC

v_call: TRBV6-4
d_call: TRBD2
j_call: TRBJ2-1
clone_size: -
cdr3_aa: CASIRLAGNNEQFF
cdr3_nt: TGTGCCAGCATTAGACTAGCGGGAAACAATGAGCAGTTCTTC

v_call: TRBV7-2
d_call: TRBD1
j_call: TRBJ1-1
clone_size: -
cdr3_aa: CASTTGDLNTEAFF
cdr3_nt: TGTGCCAGCACCACAGGGGATTTGAACACTGAAGCTTTCTTT

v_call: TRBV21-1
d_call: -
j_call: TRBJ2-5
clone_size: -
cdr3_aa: CAIELRTGIGGTQYF
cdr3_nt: TGTGCCATCGAGCTACGGACAGGGATTGGGGGGACCCAGTACTTC

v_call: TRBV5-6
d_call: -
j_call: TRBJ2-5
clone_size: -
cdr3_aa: CASSSYRTVHQETQYF
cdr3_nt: TGTGCCAGCAGCTCGTATAGGACCGTACACCAAGAGACCCAGTACTTC

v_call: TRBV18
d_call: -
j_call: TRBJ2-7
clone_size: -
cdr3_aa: CASSPSRGWFYEQYF
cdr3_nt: TGTGCCAGCTCACCATCGAGGGGGTGGTTCTACGAGCAGTACTTC

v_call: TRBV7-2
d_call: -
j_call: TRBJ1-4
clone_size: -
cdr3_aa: CASSLQGIDEKLFF
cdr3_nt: TGTGCCAGCAGCCTACAGGGCATCGATGAAAAACTGTTTTTT

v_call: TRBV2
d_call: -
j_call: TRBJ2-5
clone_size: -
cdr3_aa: CASSELRTANEQYF
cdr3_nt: TGTGCCAGCAGTGAATTGCGGACAGCCAATGAGCAGTACTTC

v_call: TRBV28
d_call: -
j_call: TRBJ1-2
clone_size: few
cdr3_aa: CASSLSVSNYGYTF
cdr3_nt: TGTGCCAGCAGTTTGTCAGTGTCAAACTATGGCTACACCTTC

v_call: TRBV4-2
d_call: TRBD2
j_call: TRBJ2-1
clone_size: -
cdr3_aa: CASSPLAIAGAKLDELLSIGEQFF
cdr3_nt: TGTGCCAGCAGCCCTTTAGCAATAGCGGGAGCTAAGTTGGACGAACTACTGTCTATAGGTGAGCAGTTCTTC

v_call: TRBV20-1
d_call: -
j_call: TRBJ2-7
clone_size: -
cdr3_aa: CSASWPGGEQYF
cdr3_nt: TGCAGTGCTAGTTGGCCGGGTGGGGAGCAGTACTTC

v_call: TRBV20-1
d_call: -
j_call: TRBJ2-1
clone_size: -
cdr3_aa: CSAHLESSYNEQFF
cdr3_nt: TGCAGTGCCCATCTAGAGAGCTCCTACAATGAGCAGTTCTTC

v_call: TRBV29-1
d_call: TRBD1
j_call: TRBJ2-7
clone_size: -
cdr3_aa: CSVVTGIYEQYF
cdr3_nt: TGCAGCGTTGTGACAGGGATCTACGAGCAGTACTTC

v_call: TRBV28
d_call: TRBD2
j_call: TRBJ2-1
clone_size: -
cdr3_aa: CASSPGTSQFF
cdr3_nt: TGTGCCAGCAGTCCTGGGACTAGCCAGTTCTTC

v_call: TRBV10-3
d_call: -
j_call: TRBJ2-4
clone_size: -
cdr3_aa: CAISDSTGSKNIQYF
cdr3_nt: TGTGCCATCAGTGATTCCACAGGGTCCAAAAACATTCAGTACTTC

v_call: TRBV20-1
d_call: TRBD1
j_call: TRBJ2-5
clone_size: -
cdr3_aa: CSARDYRGAYNEQYF
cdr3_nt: TGCAGTGCTAGAGATTACAGGGGCGCATACAATGAGCAGTACTTC

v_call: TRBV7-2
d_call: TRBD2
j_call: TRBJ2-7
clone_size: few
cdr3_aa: CASSPGLAFGEQYF
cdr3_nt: TGTGCCAGCAGCCCGGGACTAGCATTCGGCGAGCAGTACTTC

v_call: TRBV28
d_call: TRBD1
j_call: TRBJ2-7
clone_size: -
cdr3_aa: CASSLWGQGASYEQYF
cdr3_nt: TGTGCCAGCAGTTTATGGGGCCAGGGGGCCTCCTACGAGCAGTACTTC

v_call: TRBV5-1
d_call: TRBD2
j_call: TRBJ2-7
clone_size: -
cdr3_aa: CASKTASGYNEQYF
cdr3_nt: TGCGCCAGCAAAACGGCTAGCGGCTACAATGAGCAGTACTTC

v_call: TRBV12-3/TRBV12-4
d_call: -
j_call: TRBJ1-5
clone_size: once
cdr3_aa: CASTGGCSGNQPQHF
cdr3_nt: TGTGCCAGCACCGGTGGGTGTTCGGGCAATCAGCCCCAGCATTTT

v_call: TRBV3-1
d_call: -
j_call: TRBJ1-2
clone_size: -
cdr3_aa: CASSQVGGSDGYTF
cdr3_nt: TGTGCCAGCAGCCAAGTTGGCGGATCAGATGGCTACACCTTC

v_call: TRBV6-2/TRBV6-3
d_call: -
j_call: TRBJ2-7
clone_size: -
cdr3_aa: CASSLIELVLYEQYF
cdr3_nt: TGTGCCAGCAGTTTGATAGAACTAGTCCTCTACGAGCAGTACTTC

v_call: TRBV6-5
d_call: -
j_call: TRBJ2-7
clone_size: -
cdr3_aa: CASSYKSLALRSIYEQYF
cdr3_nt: TGTGCCAGCAGTTACAAATCGCTAGCCCTTCGTTCTATTTACGAGCAGTACTTC

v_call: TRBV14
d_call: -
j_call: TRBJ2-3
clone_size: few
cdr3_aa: CASSQDWGTSSTDTQYF
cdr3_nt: TGTGCCAGCAGCCAAGACTGGGGGACGTCGAGCACAGATACGCAGTATTTT

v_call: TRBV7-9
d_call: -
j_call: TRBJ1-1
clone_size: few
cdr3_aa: CASSPGRGEEAFF
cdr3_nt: TGTGCCAGCAGCCCGGGGAGGGGGGAAGAAGCTTTCTTT

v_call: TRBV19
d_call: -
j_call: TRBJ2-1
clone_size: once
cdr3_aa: CASSIGARGRTYNEQFF
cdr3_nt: TGTGCCAGTAGTATAGGCGCTAGGGGGAGGACCTACAATGAGCAGTTCTTC